This T cell receptor (beta chain) was captured in a study of OX40 agonist ivuxolimab in advanced cancers. Using immunoSEQ multiplex PCR, the repertoire was profiled, and TCRdb retains in-frame clones only, with some absent. Here the sample spans approximately 25,000 clones, about 85% being singletons. Deletions cut 4 bases from V and 3 bases from J, with 12 bases between. This CDR3 spans 14 amino acids. Germline V lookup: CDR1 LNHDA, CDR2 SQIVND (reference sequence). V usage is TRBV19 and J usage is TRBJ1-1; the D is unclear. This clonotype originated in an adult with an advanced solid tumor such as melanoma, head and neck, liver or kidney cancer. The input for sequencing was CD4+ or CD8+ T cells sorted from blood, taken in a trial of the OX40 agonist ivuxolimab. The CDR3 is CASSNPPGDTEAFF. DNA for the CDR3: TGTGCCAGTAGTAATCCCCCGGGCGACACTGAAGCTTTCTTT.